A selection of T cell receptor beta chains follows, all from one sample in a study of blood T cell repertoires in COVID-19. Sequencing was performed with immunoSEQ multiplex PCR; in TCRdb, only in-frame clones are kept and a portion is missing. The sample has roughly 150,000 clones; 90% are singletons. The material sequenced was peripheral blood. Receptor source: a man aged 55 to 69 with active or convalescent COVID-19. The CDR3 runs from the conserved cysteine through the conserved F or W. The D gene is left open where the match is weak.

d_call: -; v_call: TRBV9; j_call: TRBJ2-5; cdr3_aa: CASSVAGGPETQYF; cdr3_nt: TGTGCCAGCAGCGTAGCTGGCGGGCCGGAGACCCAGTACTTC
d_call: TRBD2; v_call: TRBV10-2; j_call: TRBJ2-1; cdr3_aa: CASRGTSGRYEQFF; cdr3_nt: TGCGCCAGCAGGGGGACTAGCGGGAGGTATGAGCAGTTCTTC
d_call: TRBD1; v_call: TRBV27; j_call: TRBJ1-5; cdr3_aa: CASSFFGRGSDQPQHF; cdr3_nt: TGTGCCAGCAGTTTCTTTGGCAGGGGGAGTGATCAGCCCCAGCATTTT
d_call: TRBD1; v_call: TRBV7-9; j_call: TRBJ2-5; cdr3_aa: CASSYPGGRGETQYF; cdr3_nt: TGTGCCAGCAGCTATCCAGGGGGCAGAGGAGAGACCCAGTACTTC
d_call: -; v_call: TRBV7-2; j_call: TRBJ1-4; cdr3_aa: CASSFLGQPTLGEKLFF; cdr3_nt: TGTGCCAGCAGCTTCCTCGGACAGCCGACCCTTGGTGAAAAACTGTTTTTT
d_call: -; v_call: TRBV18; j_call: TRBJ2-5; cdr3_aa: CASSPPDNRETQYF; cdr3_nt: TGTGCCAGCTCACCCCCGGACAATCGAGAGACCCAGTACTTC
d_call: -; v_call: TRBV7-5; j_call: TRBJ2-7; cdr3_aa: CVRSFAAGQGLADEQYF; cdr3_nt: TGTGTCAGAAGCTTTGCAGCTGGACAGGGGCTCGCGGACGAGCAGTACTTC
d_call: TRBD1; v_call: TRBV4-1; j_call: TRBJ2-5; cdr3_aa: CASSSGTVQGEETQYF; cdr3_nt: TGCGCCAGCAGCAGTGGGACAGTACAGGGAGAAGAGACCCAGTACTTC
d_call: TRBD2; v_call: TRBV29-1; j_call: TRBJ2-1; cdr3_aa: CSVEASGRSRDEQFF; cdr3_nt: TGCAGCGTTGAAGCTAGCGGGAGGAGTCGCGATGAGCAGTTCTTC
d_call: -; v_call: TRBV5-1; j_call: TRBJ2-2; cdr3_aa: CASSLAPRGTGELFF; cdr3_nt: TGCGCCAGCAGCTTGGCCCCTCGGGGCACCGGGGAGCTGTTTTTT
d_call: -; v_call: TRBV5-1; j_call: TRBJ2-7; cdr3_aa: CASSLDLSDTYEQYF; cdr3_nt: TGCGCCAGCAGCTTGGATCTTAGCGATACCTACGAGCAGTACTTC
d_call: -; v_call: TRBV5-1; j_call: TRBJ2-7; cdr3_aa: CASSLERGPLGEQYF; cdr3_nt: TGCGCCAGCAGCTTGGAACGGGGTCCGTTGGGGGAGCAGTACTTC
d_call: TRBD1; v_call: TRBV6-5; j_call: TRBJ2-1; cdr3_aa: CASSYPGGSYNEQFF; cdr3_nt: TGTGCCAGCAGTTACCCAGGGGGCTCCTACAATGAGCAGTTCTTC
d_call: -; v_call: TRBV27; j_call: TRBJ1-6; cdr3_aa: CASSRRDISYNSPLHF; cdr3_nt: TGTGCCAGCAGTCGCCGGGACATCTCCTATAATTCACCCCTCCACTTT
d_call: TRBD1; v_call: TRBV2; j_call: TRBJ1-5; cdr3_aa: CASSDGRRGPGQPQHF; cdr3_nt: TGTGCCAGCAGTGATGGTAGAAGGGGGCCGGGTCAGCCCCAGCATTTT
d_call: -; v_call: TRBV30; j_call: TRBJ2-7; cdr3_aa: CAWRGLGYEQYF; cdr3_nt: TGTGCCTGGAGGGGGCTGGGGTACGAGCAGTACTTC